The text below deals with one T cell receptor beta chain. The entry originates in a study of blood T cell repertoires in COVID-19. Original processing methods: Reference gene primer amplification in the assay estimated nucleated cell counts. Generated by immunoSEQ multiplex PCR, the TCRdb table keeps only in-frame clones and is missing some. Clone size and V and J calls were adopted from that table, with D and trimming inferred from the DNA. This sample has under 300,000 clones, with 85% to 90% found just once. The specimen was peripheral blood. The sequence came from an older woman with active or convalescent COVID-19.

The CDR3 reads CASSESLVTQTQYF. The CDR3 nucleotides are TGCGCCAGCAGTGAGTCTTTGGTCACTCAGACCCAGTACTTC. J is TRBJ2-5 and V is TRBV10-1, with D uncertain. The CDR3 covers 14 residues. Trimming cost V 0 bases and J 6 bases, with 11 bases left between them. Germline CDR1 WNHNN, CDR2 SYGVQD (reference sequence).